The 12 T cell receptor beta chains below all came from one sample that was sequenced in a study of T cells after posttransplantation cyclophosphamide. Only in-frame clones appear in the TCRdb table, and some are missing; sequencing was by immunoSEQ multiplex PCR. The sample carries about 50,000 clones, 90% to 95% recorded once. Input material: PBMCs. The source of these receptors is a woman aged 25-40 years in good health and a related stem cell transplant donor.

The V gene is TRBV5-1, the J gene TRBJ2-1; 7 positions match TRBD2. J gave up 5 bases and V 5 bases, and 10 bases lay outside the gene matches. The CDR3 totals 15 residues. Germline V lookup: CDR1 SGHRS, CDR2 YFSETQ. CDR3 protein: CASRMEPGTNNEQFF. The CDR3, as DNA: TGCGCCAGCAGAATGGAGCCCGGGACTAACAATGAGCAGTTCTTC.

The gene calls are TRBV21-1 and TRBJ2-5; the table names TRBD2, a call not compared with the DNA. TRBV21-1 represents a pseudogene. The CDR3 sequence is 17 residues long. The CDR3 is CASSTGLAGGSLETQYF. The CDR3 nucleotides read TGTGCCAGCAGCACGGGACTAGCGGGGGGATCATTAGAGACCCAGTACTTC.

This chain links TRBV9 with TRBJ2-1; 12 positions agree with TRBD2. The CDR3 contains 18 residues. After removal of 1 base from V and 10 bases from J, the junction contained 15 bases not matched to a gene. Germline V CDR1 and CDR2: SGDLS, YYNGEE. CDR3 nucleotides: TGTGCCAGCAGCGTACCCCTGGCTAGCGGGGGGGCCAACGACGAGCAGTTCTTC. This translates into CASSVPLASGGANDEQFF.

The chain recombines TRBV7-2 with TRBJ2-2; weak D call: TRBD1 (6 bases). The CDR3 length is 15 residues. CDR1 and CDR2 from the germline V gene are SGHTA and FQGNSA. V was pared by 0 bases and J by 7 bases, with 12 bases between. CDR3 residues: CASSLALGAGGELFF. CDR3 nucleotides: TGTGCCAGCAGCTTAGCGCTGGGGGCCGGCGGGGAGCTGTTTTTT.

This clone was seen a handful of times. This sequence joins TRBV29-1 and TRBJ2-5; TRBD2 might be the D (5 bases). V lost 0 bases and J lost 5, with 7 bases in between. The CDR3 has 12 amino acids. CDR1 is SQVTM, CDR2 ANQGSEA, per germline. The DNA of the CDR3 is TGCAGCGTTGAAGAGGAGGATGAGACCCAGTACTTC. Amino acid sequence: CSVEEEDETQYF.

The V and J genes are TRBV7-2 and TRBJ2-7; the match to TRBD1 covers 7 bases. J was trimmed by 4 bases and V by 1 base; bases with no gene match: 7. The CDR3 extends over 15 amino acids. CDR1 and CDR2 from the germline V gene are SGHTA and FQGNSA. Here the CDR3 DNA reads TGTGCCAGCAGCTTAGTCACAGGGGTTGGTTACGAGCAGTACTTC. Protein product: CASSLVTGVGYEQYF.

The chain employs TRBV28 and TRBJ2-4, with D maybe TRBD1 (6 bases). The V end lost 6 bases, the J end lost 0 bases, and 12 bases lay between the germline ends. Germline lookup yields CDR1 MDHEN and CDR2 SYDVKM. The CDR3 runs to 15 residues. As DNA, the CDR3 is TGTGCCAGCAGAGAGCAGGGGCTAGCCAAAAACATTCAGTACTTC. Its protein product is CASREQGLAKNIQYF.

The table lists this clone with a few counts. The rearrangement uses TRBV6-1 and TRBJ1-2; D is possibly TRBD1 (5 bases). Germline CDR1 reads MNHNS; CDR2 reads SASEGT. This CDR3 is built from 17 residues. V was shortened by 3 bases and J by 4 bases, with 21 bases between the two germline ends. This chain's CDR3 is CASSDVEGAGGGYGYTF. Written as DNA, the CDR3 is TGTGCCAGCAGTGACGTTGAGGGTGCAGGCGGGGGCTATGGCTACACCTTC.

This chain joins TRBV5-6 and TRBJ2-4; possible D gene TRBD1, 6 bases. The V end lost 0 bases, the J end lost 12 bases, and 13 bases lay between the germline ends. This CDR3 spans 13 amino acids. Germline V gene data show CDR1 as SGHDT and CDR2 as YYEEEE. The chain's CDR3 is CASSLDTGTNQYF. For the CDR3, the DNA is TGTGCCAGCAGCTTGGATACCGGGACAAATCAGTACTTC.

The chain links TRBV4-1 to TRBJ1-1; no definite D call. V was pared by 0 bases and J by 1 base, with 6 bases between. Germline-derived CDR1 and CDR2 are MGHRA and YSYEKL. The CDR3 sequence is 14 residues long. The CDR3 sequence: CASSQDTGNTEAFF. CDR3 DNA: TGCGCCAGCAGCCAAGATACTGGGAACACTGAAGCTTTCTTT.

The CDR3 loop is CASSSPGSGRRKQYF. CDR3 nucleotides: TGTGCCAGCAGCTCCCCTGGATCAGGCCGAAGAAAGCAGTACTTC. The rearrangement links TRBV11-2 to TRBJ2-7; D not resolved. Trimming took 4 bases from V and 8 from J, leaving 21 bases between them. The CDR3 runs to 15 residues. Germline values: CDR1 SGHAT, CDR2 FQNNGV.

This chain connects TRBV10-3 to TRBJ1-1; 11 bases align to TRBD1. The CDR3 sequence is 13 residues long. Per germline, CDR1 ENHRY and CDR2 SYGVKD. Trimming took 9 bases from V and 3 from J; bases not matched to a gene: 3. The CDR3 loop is CAMGQGVDTEAFF. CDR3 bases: TGTGCCATGGGACAGGGGGTGGACACTGAAGCTTTCTTT.